The 24 T cell receptor beta chains below all came from one sample that was sequenced in a study of T cells in Graves' hyperthyroidism and ophthalmopathy. Researchers amplified the TCR beta CDR3 regions from RNA transcripts. Primed by the HTBI set, a first-round RT-PCR was run on the TCR CDR3. TCRdb analysed the multiplex PCR reads with MiXCR anew, one entry per CDR3 protein. This sample has over 500,000 distinct CDR3 sequences, with 14% found just once. Sequencing was carried out using blood. These receptors were taken from a woman aged 35 to 49 with Graves' hyperthyroidism.

This clonotype appeared many times. V gene TRBV20-1 combines with J gene TRBJ2-7; D possibly uses TRBD1 or TRBD2 (5 bases each). Germline assignment: CDR1 DFQATT and CDR2 SNEGSKA (reference sequence). V gave up 6 bases and J gave up 3 bases, with 15 bases separating them. This CDR3 region has 13 residues. The CDR3 coding sequence is TGCAGTGCCTCTCCGGGACCAAACTACGAGCAGTACTTC. Translated: CSASPGPNYEQYF.

This clonotype was found many times. J is TRBJ2-6 and V is TRBV5-1; D call uncertain. Deletions cut 4 bases from V and 0 bases from J, with 8 bases between. Germline V gene data show CDR1 as SGHRS and CDR2 as YFSETQ. This CDR3 has 15 amino acids. The CDR3 here is CASSPSVSGANVLTF. In nucleotides, the CDR3 is TGCGCCAGCAGCCCCTCGGTCTCTGGGGCCAACGTCCTGACTTTC.

Details on this clonotype: A much larger clone sits a single nucleotide away, making a read error possible. The chain uses TRBV18 and TRBJ1-1, with TRBD1 as a possible D gene (5 bases). Germline V gene sequence: CDR1 KGHSH, CDR2 LQKENI. The CDR3 totals 18 residues. The CDR3 bases are TGTGTCAGCTCACCAAAGCTTTTTGGGGACGGTATGAACACTGAAGCTTTCTTT. It yields the protein CVSSPKLFGDGMNTEAFF.

At least ten counts were recorded for this clonotype. The chain combines TRBV20-1 with TRBJ1-1, with D possibly TRBD1 on 6 matching bases. The germline gives CDR1 DFQATT, CDR2 SNEGSKA (reference sequence). The V gene lost 0 bases and the J gene lost 1 base, with 6 bases spanning the gap. This CDR3 is 13 amino acids long. The CDR3 spells CSAREQGNTEAFF. CDR3 nucleotides: TGCAGTGCTAGAGAACAGGGGAACACTGAAGCTTTCTTT.

This sequence joins TRBV12-5 and TRBJ1-5; TRBD1 matches 10 bases. The V gene's germline CDR1 is LGHNT and CDR2 FRNRAP. This CDR3 comprises 19 residues. With 4 bases clipped from V and 7 bases from J, the junction kept 19 bases outside the gene matches. The CDR3 sequence: CASGSSPGTGVRIRQPQHF. The CDR3 nucleotides are TGTGCTAGTGGTTCCTCCCCCGGGACAGGGGTAAGAATTAGACAGCCCCAGCATTTT.

This clonotype was counted at least ten times. This sequence joins TRBV5-1 and TRBJ2-7, with D maybe TRBD2 (7 bases). The V gene's germline CDR1 is SGHRS and CDR2 YFSETQ. V lost 0 bases and J lost 5, with 21 bases in between. The length of the CDR3 is 17 residues. As DNA, the CDR3 is TGCGCCAGCAGCTTGGCAGGGCCGGGGGGCGGTTTCGACGAGCAGTACTTC. This codes for CASSLAGPGGGFDEQYF.

On this clonotype: Given a much more abundant clone one base away, this may be a read error. The chain carries TRBV7-9 and TRBJ1-4; D is ambiguous. Germline CDR1 SEHNR, CDR2 FQNEAQ (reference sequence). The CDR3 contains 15 residues. CDR3 sequence reads: CASSRPGVRNEKLLF. The CDR3 DNA reads as TGTGCCAGCAGCCGACCCGGGGTTCGAAATGAAAAACTGCTTTTT.

This clonotype was observed a few times. The chain employs TRBV19 and TRBJ1-1; D may be TRBD1 (6 bases). Deletions cut 3 bases from V and 0 bases from J, with 14 bases between. There are 16 residues in the CDR3. CDR1 is LNHDA, CDR2 SQIVND, per germline (reference sequence). CDR3 sequence: CASSIPPGQMNTEAFF. CDR3 sequence (DNA): TGTGCCAGTAGTATCCCACCCGGACAGATGAACACTGAAGCTTTCTTT.

This clonotype showed up just a few times. The gene calls are TRBV19 and TRBJ2-7, with D unresolved. The CDR3 has 14 amino acids. Germline CDR1 LNHDA, CDR2 SQIVND (reference sequence). V gave up 3 bases and J gave up 2 bases, with 11 bases separating them. The CDR3 protein is CASSIRMTPYEQYF. The CDR3 region has the DNA TGTGCCAGTAGTATCCGGATGACCCCCTACGAGCAGTACTTC.

This clonotype turned up a few times. The rearrangement uses TRBV5-1 and TRBJ2-6, with 9 nucleotides matching TRBD1. Per the germline V gene, CDR1 is SGHRS and CDR2 is YFSETQ. The CDR3 is 18 residues long. The J segment lost 0 bases and the V segment lost 4 bases, leaving 8 bases of the junction unmatched. CDR3 DNA sequence: TGCGCCAGCAGCGAGGGACAGGGACTTTACTCTGGGGCCAACGTCCTGACTTTC. Translation: CASSEGQGLYSGANVLTF.

On this clonotype: A junction end diverges from the germline sequence, so it may reflect a read error. The chain uses TRBV28 and TRBJ2-7; D not certain. Germline lookup yields CDR1 MDHEN and CDR2 SYDVKM. There are 12 residues in the CDR3. As DNA, the CDR3 is TGTGCCAGCAGTTTATCCGGATACGAGCGGTACTTC. Translation: CASSLSGYERYF.

A few counts support this clonotype. The rearrangement uses TRBV7-9 and TRBJ1-4; D is perhaps TRBD1 (6 bases). The germline V and J ends were trimmed by 3 bases and 4 bases, with 15 bases remaining between them. The CDR3 has 16 residues. The germline CDR1 and CDR2 sequences are SEHNR and FQNEAQ (reference sequence). In DNA form, the CDR3 reads TGTGCCAGCAGCTTCGATCGAGGGGGTATTAATGAAAAACTGTTTTTT. This encodes CASSFDRGGINEKLFF.

This clonotype was observed many times. V is TRBV12-5 and J is TRBJ1-2, with a weak D call TRBD1 (6 bases). V was pared by 6 bases and J by 4 bases, with 15 bases between. CDR3 length equals 14 residues. Germline loops: CDR1 LGHNT, CDR2 FRNRAP. The CDR3: CASGPPDRPYGYTF. CDR3 DNA: TGTGCTAGTGGCCCTCCGGACAGACCCTATGGCTACACCTTC.

This clonotype was seen repeatedly, ten times or more. This chain joins TRBV7-8 and TRBJ2-3, with 10 positions matching TRBD2. V shed 6 bases, J shed 1 base, and the junction held 7 bases outside the gene matches. The CDR3 is 16 residues long. Germline CDR1 and CDR2: SGHVS and FQNEAQ. DNA for the CDR3: TGTGCCAGCAGGATAGCGGGAGGAATTGGCACAGATACGCAGTATTTT. Protein product: CASRIAGGIGTDTQYF.

There are many counts of this clonotype. The chain employs TRBV11-3 and TRBJ2-3; no definite D call. V was pared by 5 bases and J by 2 bases, with 14 bases between. The CDR3 covers 15 residues. Looked up from germline, CDR1 is SGHNT and CDR2 is YENEEA. The CDR3 loop is CASSPDGAYTDTQYF. CDR3 DNA sequence: TGTGCCAGCAGCCCAGACGGCGCCTACACAGATACGCAGTATTTT.

This clonotype occurred a few times. The J gene is TRBJ2-1, the V gene TRBV10-1, with 9 bases that match TRBD2. From germline, CDR1 is WNHNN and CDR2 SYGVQD (reference sequence). The CDR3 covers 15 residues. V lost 3 bases, J lost 4 bases, and 4 bases stayed unmatched. CDR3 sequence: CASSDGAGGYNEQFF. In DNA form, the CDR3 reads TGCGCCAGCAGTGACGGAGCGGGAGGATACAATGAGCAGTTCTTC.

This clonotype was detected many times. The CDR3 sequence is CASGTTLVLGQEQYF. The CDR3 DNA sequence: TGTGCCAGCGGAACCACCCTAGTCCTGGGTCAAGAGCAGTACTTC. V usage is TRBV27 and J usage is TRBJ2-7, with unresolved D. CDR1 MNHEY and CDR2 SMNVEV come from the germline V gene (reference sequence). The V and J ends lost 8 bases and 7 bases respectively, with 24 bases between them. The CDR3 spans 15 residues.

This clonotype was found many times. The rearrangement joins TRBV20-1 to TRBJ2-7, with 7 bases lining up with TRBD2. V lost 5 bases and J lost 2; bases outside the gene matches: 12. The V gene's germline CDR1 is DFQATT and CDR2 SNEGSKA (reference sequence). The length of the CDR3 is 15 residues. CDR3 nucleotide sequence: TGCAGTGCTCGGAACTCCCTAGCGGTAACCTACGAGCAGTACTTC. This translates into CSARNSLAVTYEQYF.

This clonotype was observed a handful of times. This chain uses TRBV7-9 with TRBJ1-3; D is unresolved. V was clipped by 5 bases and J by 0 bases, with 8 bases between them. The V gene's germline CDR1 is SEHNR and CDR2 FQNEAQ (reference sequence). The CDR3 covers 14 residues. CDR3 residues: CASSPGSSGNTIYF. The CDR3 coding sequence is TGTGCCAGCAGCCCGGGCAGCTCTGGAAACACCATATATTTT.

This clonotype was counted ten times or more. V usage is TRBV6-1 and J usage is TRBJ2-5; 12 nucleotides agree with TRBD1. The CDR3 consists of 16 residues. CDR1 is MNHNS and CDR2 is SASEGT in the germline V gene. After removal of 5 bases from V and 5 bases from J, the junction contained 9 bases not matched to a gene. This chain's CDR3 is CASSRRSGTGGETQYF. The CDR3 nucleotides are TGTGCCAGCAGTCGCCGATCCGGGACAGGGGGCGAGACCCAGTACTTC.

In its sample, this clonotype was seen a few times. The chain employs TRBV6-1 and TRBJ1-2; 9 nucleotides line up with TRBD1. Trimming cost V 6 bases and J 8 bases; bases outside gene matches: 10. The V gene's germline CDR1 is MNHNS and CDR2 SASEGT. CDR3 length equals 14 residues. CDR3 nucleotide sequence: TGTGCCAGCAGCTCGGACAGGGGCGGTCCAGGCTACACCTTC. This encodes CASSSDRGGPGYTF.

This clonotype was counted many times. The chain employs TRBV5-1 and TRBJ2-1; 8 bases fit TRBD1. The CDR3 loop spans 14 amino acids. The trim removed 4 bases at V and 6 bases at J, leaving 6 bases unmatched. CDR1 and CDR2 from the germline V gene are SGHRS and YFSETQ. The CDR3 sequence is CASSQGASSNEQFF. The CDR3 nucleotides read TGCGCCAGCAGCCAGGGGGCTAGCAGCAATGAGCAGTTCTTC.

This sequence joins TRBV5-1 and TRBJ1-1, with D unclear. The V and J ends lost 0 bases and 11 bases respectively, with 14 bases between them. Germline V lookup: CDR1 SGHRS, CDR2 YFSETQ. The length of the CDR3 is 13 residues. The CDR3 DNA reads as TGCGCCAGCAGCTTGGCAGAGATCGATAGGGCTTTCTTT. The encoded protein is CASSLAEIDRAFF.

This clonotype was observed many times. V usage is TRBV12-3 or TRBV12-4 and J usage is TRBJ2-7; D is perhaps TRBD1 or TRBD2 (5 bases each). This CDR3 has 14 amino acids. V was pared by 0 bases and J by 3 bases, with 9 bases between. The CDR3 region has the DNA TGTGCCAGCAGTTTAGCGGCAGGGAGCTACGAGCAGTACTTC. This encodes CASSLAAGSYEQYF.